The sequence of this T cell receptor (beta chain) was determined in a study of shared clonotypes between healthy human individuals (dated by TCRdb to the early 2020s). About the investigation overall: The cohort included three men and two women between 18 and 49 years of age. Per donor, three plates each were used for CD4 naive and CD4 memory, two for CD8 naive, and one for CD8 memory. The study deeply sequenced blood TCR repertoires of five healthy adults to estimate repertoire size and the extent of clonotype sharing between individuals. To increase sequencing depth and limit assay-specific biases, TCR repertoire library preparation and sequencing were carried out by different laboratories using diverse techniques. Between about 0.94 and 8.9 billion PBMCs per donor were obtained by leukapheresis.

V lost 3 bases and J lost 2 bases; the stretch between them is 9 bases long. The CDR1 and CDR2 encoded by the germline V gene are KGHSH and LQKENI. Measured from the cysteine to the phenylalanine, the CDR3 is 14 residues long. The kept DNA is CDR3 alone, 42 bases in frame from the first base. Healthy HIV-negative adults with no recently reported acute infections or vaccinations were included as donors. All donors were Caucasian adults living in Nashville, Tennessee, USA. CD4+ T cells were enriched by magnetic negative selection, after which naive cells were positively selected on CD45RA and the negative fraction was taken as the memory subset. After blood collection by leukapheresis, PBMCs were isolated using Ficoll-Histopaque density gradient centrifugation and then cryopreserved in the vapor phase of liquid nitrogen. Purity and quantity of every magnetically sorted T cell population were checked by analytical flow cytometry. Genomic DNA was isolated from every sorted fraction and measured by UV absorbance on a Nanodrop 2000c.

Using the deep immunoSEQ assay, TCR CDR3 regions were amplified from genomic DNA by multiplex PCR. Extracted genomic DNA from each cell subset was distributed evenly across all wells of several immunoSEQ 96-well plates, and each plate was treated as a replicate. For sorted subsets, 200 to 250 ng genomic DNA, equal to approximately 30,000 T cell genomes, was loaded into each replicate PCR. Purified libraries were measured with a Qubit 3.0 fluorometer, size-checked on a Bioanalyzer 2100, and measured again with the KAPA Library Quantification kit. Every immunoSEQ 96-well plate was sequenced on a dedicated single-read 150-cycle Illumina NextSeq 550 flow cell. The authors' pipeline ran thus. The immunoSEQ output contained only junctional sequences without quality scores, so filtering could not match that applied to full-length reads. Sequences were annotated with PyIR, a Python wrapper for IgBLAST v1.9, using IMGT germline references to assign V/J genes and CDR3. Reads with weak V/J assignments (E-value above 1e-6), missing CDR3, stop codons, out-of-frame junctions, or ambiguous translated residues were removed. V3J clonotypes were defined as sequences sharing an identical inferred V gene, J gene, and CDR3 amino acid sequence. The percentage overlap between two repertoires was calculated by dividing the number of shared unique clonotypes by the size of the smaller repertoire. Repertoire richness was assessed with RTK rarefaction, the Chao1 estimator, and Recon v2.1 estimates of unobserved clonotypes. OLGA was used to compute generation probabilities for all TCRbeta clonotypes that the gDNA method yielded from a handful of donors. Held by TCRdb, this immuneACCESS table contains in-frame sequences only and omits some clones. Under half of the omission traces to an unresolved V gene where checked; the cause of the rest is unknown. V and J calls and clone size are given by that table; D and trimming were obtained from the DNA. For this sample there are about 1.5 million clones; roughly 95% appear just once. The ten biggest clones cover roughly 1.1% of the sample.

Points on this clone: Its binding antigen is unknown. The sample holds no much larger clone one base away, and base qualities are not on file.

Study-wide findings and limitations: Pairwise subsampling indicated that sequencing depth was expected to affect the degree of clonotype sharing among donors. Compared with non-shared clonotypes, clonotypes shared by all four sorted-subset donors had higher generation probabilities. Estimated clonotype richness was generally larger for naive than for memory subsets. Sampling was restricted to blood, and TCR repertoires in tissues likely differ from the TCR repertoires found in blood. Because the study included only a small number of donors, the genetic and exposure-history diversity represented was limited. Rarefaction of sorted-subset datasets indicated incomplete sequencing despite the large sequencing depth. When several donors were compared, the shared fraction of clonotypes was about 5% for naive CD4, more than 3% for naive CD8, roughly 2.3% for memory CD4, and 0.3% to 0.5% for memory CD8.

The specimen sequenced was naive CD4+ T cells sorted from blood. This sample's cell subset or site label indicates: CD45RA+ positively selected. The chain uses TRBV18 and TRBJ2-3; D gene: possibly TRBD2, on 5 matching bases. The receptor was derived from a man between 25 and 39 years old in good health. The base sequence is TGTGCCAGCTCACCCGGGATCCTCACAGATACGCAGTATTTT. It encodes CASSPGILTDTQYF.